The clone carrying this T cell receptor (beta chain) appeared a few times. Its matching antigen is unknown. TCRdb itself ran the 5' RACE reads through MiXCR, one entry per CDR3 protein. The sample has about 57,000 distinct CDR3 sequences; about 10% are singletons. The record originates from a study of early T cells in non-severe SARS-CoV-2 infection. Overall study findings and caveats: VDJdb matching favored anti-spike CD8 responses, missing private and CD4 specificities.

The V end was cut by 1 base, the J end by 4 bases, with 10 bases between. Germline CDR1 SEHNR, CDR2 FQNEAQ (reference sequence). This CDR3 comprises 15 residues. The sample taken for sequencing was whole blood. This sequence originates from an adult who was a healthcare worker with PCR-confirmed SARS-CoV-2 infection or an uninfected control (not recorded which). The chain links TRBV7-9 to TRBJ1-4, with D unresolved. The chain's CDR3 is CASSLDIANNEKLFF. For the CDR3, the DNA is TGTGCCAGCAGCTTAGATATTGCTAATAATGAAAAACTGTTTTTT. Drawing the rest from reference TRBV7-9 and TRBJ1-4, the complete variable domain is DTGVSQNPRHKITKRGQNVTFRCDPISEHNRLYWYRQTLGQGPEFLTYFQNEAQLEKSRLLSDRFSAERPKGSFSTLEIQRTEQGDSAMYLCASSLDIANNEKLFFGSGTQLSVL.